This T cell receptor (beta chain) originates from a study of OX40 agonist ivuxolimab in advanced cancers. Germline V gene data show CDR1 as SGHRS and CDR2 as YFSETQ. The CDR3 has 15 amino acids. V lost 0 bases and J lost 4, with 12 bases in between. Produced via immunoSEQ multiplex PCR; TCRdb's table is partial and in-frame only. The top ten clones hold approximately 0.15% of a sample with roughly 130,000 clones, roughly 93% of them seen once. This receptor was taken from an adult with an advanced solid tumor such as melanoma, head and neck, liver or kidney cancer. V and J are TRBV5-1 and TRBJ2-3; D not certain. The specimen comprised CD4+ or CD8+ T cells sorted from blood, sampled in a trial of the OX40 agonist ivuxolimab. The CDR3 protein is CASSLVSSSADTQYF. The CDR3 DNA follows: TGCGCCAGCAGCTTGGTAAGCTCGTCTGCAGATACGCAGTATTTT.